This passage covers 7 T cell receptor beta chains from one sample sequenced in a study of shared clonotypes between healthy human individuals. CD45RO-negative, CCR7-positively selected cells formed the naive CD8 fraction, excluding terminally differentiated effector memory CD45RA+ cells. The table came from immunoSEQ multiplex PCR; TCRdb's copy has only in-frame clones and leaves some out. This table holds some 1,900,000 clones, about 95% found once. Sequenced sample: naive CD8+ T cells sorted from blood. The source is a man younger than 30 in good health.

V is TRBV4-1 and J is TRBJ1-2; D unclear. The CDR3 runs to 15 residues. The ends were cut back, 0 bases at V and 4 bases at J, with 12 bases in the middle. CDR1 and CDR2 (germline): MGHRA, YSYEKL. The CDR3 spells CASSQDQVAGYGYTF. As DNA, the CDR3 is TGCGCCAGCAGCCAAGACCAAGTTGCGGGCTATGGCTACACCTTC.

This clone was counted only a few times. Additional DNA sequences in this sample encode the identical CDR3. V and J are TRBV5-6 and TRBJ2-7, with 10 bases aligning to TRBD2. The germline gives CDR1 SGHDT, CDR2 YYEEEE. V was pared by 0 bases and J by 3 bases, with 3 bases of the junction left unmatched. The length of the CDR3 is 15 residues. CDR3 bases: TGTGCCAGCAGCTTGGGGCTAGCGGGAGTCTACGAGCAGTACTTC. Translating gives CASSLGLAGVYEQYF.

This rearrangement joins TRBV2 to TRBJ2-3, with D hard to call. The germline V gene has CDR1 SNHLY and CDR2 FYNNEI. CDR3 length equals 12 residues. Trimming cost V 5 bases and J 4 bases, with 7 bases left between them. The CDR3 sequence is CASSRVADTQYF. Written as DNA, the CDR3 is TGTGCCAGCAGTCGAGTCGCAGATACGCAGTATTTT.

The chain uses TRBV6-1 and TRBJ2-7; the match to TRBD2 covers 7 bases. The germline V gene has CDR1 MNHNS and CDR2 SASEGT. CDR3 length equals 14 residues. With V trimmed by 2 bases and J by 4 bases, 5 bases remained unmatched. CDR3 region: CASSEWGGVYEQYF. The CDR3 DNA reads TGTGCCAGCAGTGAATGGGGGGGGGTTTACGAGCAGTACTTC.

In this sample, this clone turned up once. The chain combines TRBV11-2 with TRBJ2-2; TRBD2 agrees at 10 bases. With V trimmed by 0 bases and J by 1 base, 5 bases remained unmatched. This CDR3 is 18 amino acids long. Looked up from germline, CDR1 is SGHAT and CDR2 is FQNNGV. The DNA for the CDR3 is TGTGCCAGCAGCTTAGAGGCTAGCGGGGGCCTGAACACCGGGGAGCTGTTTTTT. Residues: CASSLEASGGLNTGELFF.

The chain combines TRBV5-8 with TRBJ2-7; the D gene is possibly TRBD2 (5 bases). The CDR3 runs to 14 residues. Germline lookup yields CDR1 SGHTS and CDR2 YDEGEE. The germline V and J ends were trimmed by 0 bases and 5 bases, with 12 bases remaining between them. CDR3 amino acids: CASSLGGAGHEQYF. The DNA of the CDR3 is TGTGCCAGCAGCTTGGGTGGCGCGGGTCACGAGCAGTACTTC. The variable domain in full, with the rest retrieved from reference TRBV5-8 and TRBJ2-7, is EAGVTQSPTHLIKTRGQQATLRCSPISGHTSVYWYQQALGLGLQFLLWYDEGEERNRGNFPPRFSGRQFPNYSSELNVNALELEDSALYLCASSLGGAGHEQYFGPGTRLTVT.

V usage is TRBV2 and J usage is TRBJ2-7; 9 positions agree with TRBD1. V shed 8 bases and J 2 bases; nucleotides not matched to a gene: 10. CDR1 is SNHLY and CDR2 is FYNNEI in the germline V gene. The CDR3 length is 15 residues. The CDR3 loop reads CASGDSGTGTYEQYF. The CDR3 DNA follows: TGTGCCAGCGGCGATTCCGGGACAGGGACCTACGAGCAGTACTTC.